This T cell receptor beta chain appears in the sequencing data of a study of T cell responses to AZD1222 COVID-19 vaccine (dated by TCRdb to the early 2020s). About the study as a whole: Because spike-specific TCR depth and breadth did not differ between the two schedules, AZD1222 recipients who got a second dose at roughly 4 weeks were pooled with those who got a second dose at roughly 12 weeks. Trial participants were enrolled into age subgroups of 18-55, 56-69 and 70-plus years, which contained approximately 150, 30 and 60 TCR-sequenced participants, respectively. A total of just over 230 trial participants underwent TCR sequencing, of whom 207 received two doses of AZD1222 and around 25 received two doses of the MenACWY control vaccine. The research as a whole found: Most participants were white British and females outnumbered males, and the authors suggested that clonal diversity may have been underestimated. Reportedly, almost half of the unique spike-specific TCRs recognized epitopes lying outside the regions that are mutated in the B.1.351 and B.1.1.7 variants. After two AZD1222 doses, both the breadth and the depth of spike-specific TCRs were significantly higher than at day 0 and than in MenACWY recipients. Conclusions about previously exposed vaccinees are limited because only a handful of AZD1222 recipients were SARS-CoV-2 seropositive at baseline. The vaccine-associated CD4 TCRs covered the entire spike protein, and the dominant responses fell in regions 160-218 and 743-854. In the small 56-69-year group, the increase in depth fell short of significance, most likely because of low power. No day 14 peak-response samples were available, so repertoires were characterized only after the peak T cell response.

The CDR3 regions of human TCRbeta chains were analyzed by immunosequencing. The source study handled its data this way. TCRs in the repertoires were matched against a reference library of SARS-CoV-2-specific TCRs that had been generated with the MIRA antigen-specificity platform. Breadth meant the fraction of unique TCRs that were SARS-CoV-2-associated, whereas depth meant the fraction of total T cells that were SARS-CoV-2-associated. Using the MIRA data, each spike-specific TCR was assigned both to the spike region to which the TCR was reactive and to a CD4 or CD8 class. Log10-transformed breadth and depth values were compared by one-way ANOVA with Sidak's multiple comparisons tests. In TCRdb, the immuneACCESS table is reduced to in-frame sequences with V and J assigned. These tables do not hold every clone; where another copy was compared, an unresolved V gene accounts for under half, and the others remain unexplained. D and trimming come from the DNA, and the V and J calls and clone size come from that table. The sample includes 100,000 to 150,000 clones, with less than 90% observed a single time. 25% to 30% of the sample is taken by the ten largest.

Remarks on this clone: Its recognized antigen is unknown. There are no base qualities to consult, and no much larger clone falls within one base.

The time point label, as the study defines it: baseline before first vaccination. Vaccinee samples came from UK trials COV001 and COV002, including a single-blind randomized controlled phase 2/3 trial of AZD1222 (ChAdOx1 nCoV-19) in healthy adults. Trial participant PBMC samples were collected at day 0 and day 28 after the second dose for TCRbeta chain sequencing. The CDR3 runs 15 amino acids, cysteine and phenylalanine included. The sequence is cut down to CDR3 DNA, 45 bases in frame from base 1. For CDR1 and CDR2, the germline V gene lists SGHTA and FQGNSA. V drops 4 bases and J drops 3 bases, leaving 13 bases in between.

This sequence was found in an adult in good health. The rearrangement joined TRBV7-2 to TRBJ1-5; TRBD1 might be the D gene, on 5 matching bases. The sequencing used peripheral blood, collected on day 0 of AZD1222 vaccination. The CDR3 corresponds to CASSSQGGPNQPQHF. The nucleotide sequence reads as follows: TGTGCCAGCAGCTCCCAGGGAGGACCCAATCAGCCCCAGCATTTT. The full variable domain, with segments outside the CDR3 supplied by the reference TRBV7-2 and TRBJ1-5 proteins, appears as GAGVSQSPSNKVTEKGKDVELRCDPISGHTALYWYRQSLGQGLEFLIYFQGNSAPDKSGLPSDRFSAERTGGSVSTLTIQRTQQEDSAVYLCASSSQGGPNQPQHFGDGTRLSIL.